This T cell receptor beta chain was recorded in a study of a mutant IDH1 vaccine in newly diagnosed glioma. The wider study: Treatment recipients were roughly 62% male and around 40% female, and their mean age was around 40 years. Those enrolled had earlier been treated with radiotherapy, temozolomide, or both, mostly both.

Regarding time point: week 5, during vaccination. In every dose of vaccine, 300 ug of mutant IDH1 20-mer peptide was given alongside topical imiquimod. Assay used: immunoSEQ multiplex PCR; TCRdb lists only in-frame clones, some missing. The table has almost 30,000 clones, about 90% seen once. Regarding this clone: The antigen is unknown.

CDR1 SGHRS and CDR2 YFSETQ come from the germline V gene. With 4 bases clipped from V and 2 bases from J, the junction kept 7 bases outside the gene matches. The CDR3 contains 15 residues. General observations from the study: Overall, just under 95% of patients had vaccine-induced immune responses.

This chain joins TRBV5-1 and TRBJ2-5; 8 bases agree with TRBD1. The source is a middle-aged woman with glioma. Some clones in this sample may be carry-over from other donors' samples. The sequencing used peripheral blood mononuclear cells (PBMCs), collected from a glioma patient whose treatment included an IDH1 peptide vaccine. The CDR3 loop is CASSTGTGGQETQYF. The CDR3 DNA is TGCGCCAGCAGCACCGGGACAGGTGGACAAGAGACCCAGTACTTC. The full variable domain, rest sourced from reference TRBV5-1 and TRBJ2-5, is KAGVTQTPRYLIKTRGQQVTLSCSPISGHRSVSWYQQTPGQGLQFLFEYFSETQRNKGNFPGRFSGRQFSNSRSEMNVSTLELGDSALYLCASSTGTGGQETQYFGPGTRLLVL.